This TCR beta chain is from a study of early T cells in non-severe SARS-CoV-2 infection. Across the study: The sequenced material was bulk RNA from unsorted whole blood, and its chains were unpaired. Study-level points and caveats: There was a bias toward anti-spike CD8 responses in VDJdb matching, which missed private and CD4 specificities.

As part of library construction, unique molecular identifiers were attached to individual cDNA molecules. One entry per CDR3 protein, called by TCRdb with MiXCR from the 5' RACE reads. The repertoire holds roughly 30,000 distinct CDR3 sequences, around 6.6% seen once, with 2.5% to 3% in the top ten. At least ten counts were recorded for this clonotype. Its antigen remains unidentified. Trimming took off 0 bases at V and 3 bases at J, with 15 bases between the two ends. Germline V gives CDR1 MNHEY, CDR2 SVGAGI. The CDR3 is made up of 17 amino acids. Sequenced input: whole blood. The gene calls are TRBV6-5 and TRBJ1-5, with TRBD1 as a possible D gene (5 bases). The source is an adult who was a healthcare worker with PCR-confirmed SARS-CoV-2 infection or an uninfected control (not recorded which). The CDR3: CASSYSGRVALNQPQHF. In DNA form, the CDR3 reads TGTGCCAGCAGTTACTCGGGCAGGGTGGCCCTCAATCAGCCCCAGCATTTT.